Only a few counts were recorded for the clone carrying this TCR beta chain. Its cognate antigen is unknown. Germline-derived CDR1 and CDR2 are SEHNR and FQNEAQ (reference sequence). Trimming shortened V by 5 bases and J by 4 bases, and 20 bases separated the two germline ends. CDR3 length: 16 amino acids. MiXCR was run by TCRdb on the reads, yielding one entry per CDR3 protein. The sample shows some 700,000 distinct CDR3 sequences, roughly a third of them seen only once. This record comes from a study of T cell repertoires in cytomegalovirus infection. Study context: CMV epitopes used comprised recently identified HLA-C-restricted ones and well-studied HLA-B-restricted ones. Shared public TCR beta signatures pointed to both CMV infection and a matching HLA type. Whole-study results and caveats: HLA-C-restricted CMV-specific TCR beta clonotypes were dominant in the ex vivo response. Based on cumulative public TCR beta family frequency, carriers of CMV plus the relevant HLA were identified.

This sequence originates from a human donor in good health (CMV status not recorded). Some clones in this sample may be carry-over from other donors' samples. The input for sequencing was cultured PBMCs, taken from culture after CMV antigen stimulation. The gene calls are TRBV7-9 and TRBJ2-5; a possible D gene is TRBD2 (5 bases). For the CDR3, the DNA is TGTGCCAGCAGCCGAACGGGGATAAGGAGCGGAGAGACCCAGTACTTC. Translation gives CASSRTGIRSGETQYF.